This T cell receptor beta chain was identified in a study of vaccination effects on CD4 cells after COVID-19. Study observations and caveats: Pronounced clonal contraction occurred in clones induced by infection and by vaccine late after vaccination. Healthy vaccinees had only 1 of 255 vaccine-induced clones cross-react with common cold coronaviruses.

Sequencing was performed with immunoSEQ multiplex PCR; in TCRdb, only in-frame clones are kept and a portion is missing. Of about 33,000 clones listed, 55% to 75% are singletons. In the case of this clone: The antigen remains undetermined.

Trimming took 5 bases from V and 7 from J, leaving 21 bases between them. This CDR3 spans 16 amino acids. CDR1 LNHDA and CDR2 SQIVND come from the germline V gene (reference sequence). Before sequencing took place, the ViraFEST assay used viral peptide pools to expand antigen-specific CD4+ T cells. Subsequent to about 10 days of culture, CD4+ T cells were isolated. The cohort was immunized with two doses of either the BNT162b2 or mRNA-1273 vaccine. Each vaccine recipient was nucleocapsid antibody negative and had no prior SARS-CoV-2 infection. Replacing half the medium with IL-2 medium was done on days 3 and 7.

The material was CD4+ T cells from PBMCs cultured with HCoV-229E spike peptides, obtained after COVID-19 vaccination. The chain uses TRBV19 and TRBJ2-1; TRBD2 is a possible D gene (6 bases). The receptor was derived from a human donor who received a COVID-19 vaccine. The CDR3 region is CASSSRAGPARNEQFF. For the CDR3, the DNA is TGTGCCAGTAGTTCCCGGGCGGGACCCGCTCGGAATGAGCAGTTCTTC.